This paragraph covers one T cell receptor (beta chain) sequence. These data come from a study of blood T cell repertoires in COVID-19. Study summary: Donors in the United States, Italy and Spain gave samples during acute or convalescent COVID-19. The cDNA or gDNA used as material had been derived from T cells, B-cell-depleted T cells, or PBMCs.

Profiled with immunoSEQ multiplex PCR; TCRdb holds only in-frame clones, not every one. The table shows fewer than 200,000 clones, with 90% occurring only once. The V end was cut by 0 bases, the J end by 1 base, with 6 bases between. Germline V gene lookup returns CDR1 SGHTA and CDR2 FQGTGA. CDR3 length: 14 residues. V usage is TRBV7-3 and J usage is TRBJ1-1, with D tentatively TRBD1 (6 bases). The sequence was obtained from a man aged 50 to 60 with acute or convalescent COVID-19. The sequencing input was peripheral blood. The CDR3, as DNA: TGTGCCAGCAGCTTAACAGGGGGGAACACTGAAGCTTTCTTT. It translates to CASSLTGGNTEAFF.